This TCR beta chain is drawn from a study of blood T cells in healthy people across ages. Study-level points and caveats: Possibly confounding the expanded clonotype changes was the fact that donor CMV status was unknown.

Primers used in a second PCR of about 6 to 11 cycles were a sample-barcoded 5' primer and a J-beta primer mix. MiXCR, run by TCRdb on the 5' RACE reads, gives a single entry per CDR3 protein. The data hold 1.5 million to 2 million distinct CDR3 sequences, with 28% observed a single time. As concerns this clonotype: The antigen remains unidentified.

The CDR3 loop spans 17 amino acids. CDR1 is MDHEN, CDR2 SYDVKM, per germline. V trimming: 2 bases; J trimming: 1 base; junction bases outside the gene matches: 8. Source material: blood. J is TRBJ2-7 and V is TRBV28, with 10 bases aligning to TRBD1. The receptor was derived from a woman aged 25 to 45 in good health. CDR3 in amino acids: CASSLPIGQGESYEQYF. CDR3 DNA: TGTGCCAGCAGTTTACCCATCGGACAGGGGGAGTCCTACGAGCAGTACTTC.